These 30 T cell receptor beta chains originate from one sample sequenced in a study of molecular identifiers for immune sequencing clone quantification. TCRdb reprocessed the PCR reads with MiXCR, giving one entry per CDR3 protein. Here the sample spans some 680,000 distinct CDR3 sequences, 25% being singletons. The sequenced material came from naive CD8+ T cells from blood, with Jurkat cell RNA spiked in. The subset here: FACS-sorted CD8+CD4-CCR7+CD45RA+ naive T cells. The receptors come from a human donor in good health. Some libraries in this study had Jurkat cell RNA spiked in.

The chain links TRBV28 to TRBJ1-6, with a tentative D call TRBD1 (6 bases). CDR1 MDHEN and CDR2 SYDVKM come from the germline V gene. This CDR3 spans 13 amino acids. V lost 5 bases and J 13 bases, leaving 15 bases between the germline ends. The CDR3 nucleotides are TGTGCCAGCAGTGACCAGGGGTGGTCGCCCCTCCACTTT. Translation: CASSDQGWSPLHF. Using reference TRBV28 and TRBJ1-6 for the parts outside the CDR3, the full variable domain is DVKVTQSSRYLVKRTGEKVFLECVQDMDHENMFWYRQDPGLGLRLIYFSYDVKMKEKGDIPEGYSVSREKKERFSLILESASTNQTSMYLCASSDQGWSPLHFGNGTRLTVT.

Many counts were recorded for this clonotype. This CDR3 is CASSWIETLNQETQYF. The CDR3 nucleotides read TGTGCCAGCAGCTGGATCGAAACTCTCAACCAAGAGACCCAGTACTTC. The J gene is TRBJ2-5, the V gene TRBV5-5; D not certain. Deletions cut 3 bases from V and 0 bases from J, with 15 bases between. The germline gives CDR1 SGHKS, CDR2 YYEKEE (reference sequence). This CDR3 is built from 16 residues.

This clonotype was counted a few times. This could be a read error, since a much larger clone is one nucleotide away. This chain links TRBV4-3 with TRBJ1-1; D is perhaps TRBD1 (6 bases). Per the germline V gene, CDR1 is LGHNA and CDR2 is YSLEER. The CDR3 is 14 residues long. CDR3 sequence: CASSQDLGGTGAFF. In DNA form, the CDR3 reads TGCGCCAGCAGCCAAGATCTTGGGGGCACTGGAGCTTTCTTT.

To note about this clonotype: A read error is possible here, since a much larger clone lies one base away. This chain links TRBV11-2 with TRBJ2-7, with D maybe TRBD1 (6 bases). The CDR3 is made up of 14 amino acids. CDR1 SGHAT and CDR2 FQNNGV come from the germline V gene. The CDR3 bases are TGTGCCAGCAGCGACCCGGACAGTTCCTACGAGCAGCACTTC. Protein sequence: CASSDPDSSYEQHF.

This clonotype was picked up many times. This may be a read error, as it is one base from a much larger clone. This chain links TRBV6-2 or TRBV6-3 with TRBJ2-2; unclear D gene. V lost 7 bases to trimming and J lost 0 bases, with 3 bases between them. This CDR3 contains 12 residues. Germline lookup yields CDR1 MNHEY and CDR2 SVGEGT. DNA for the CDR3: TGTGCCAGCACCCCGAACACCGGGGAGCTGTTTTTT. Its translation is CASTPNTGELFF.

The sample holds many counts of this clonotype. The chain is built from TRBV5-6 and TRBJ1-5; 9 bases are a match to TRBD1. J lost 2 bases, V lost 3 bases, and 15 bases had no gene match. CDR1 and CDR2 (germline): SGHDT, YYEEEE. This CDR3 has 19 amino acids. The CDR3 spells CASSSNRRDRENGNQPQHF. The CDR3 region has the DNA TGTGCCAGCAGCTCAAACCGCCGGGACAGGGAGAATGGCAATCAGCCCCAGCATTTT.

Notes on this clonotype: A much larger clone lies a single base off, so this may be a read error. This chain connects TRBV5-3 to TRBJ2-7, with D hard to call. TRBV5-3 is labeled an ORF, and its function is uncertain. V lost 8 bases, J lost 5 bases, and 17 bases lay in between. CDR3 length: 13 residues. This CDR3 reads CASTTWAPDEQYF. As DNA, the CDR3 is TGTGCCAGTACTACCTGGGCTCCGGACGAGCAGTACTTC.

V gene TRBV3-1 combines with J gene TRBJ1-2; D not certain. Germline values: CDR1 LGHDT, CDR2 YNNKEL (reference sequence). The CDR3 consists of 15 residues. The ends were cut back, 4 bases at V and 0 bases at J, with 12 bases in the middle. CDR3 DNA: TGTGCCAGCAGCCCCCTGGTGGGAGCTAACTATGGCTACACCTTC. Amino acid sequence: CASSPLVGANYGYTF.

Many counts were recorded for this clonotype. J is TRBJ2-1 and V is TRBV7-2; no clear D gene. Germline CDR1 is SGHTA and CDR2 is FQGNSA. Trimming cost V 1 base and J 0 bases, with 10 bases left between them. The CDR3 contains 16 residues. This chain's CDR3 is CASSLDVFSSYNEQFF. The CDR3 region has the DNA TGTGCCAGCAGCTTAGACGTCTTTAGCTCCTACAATGAGCAGTTCTTC.

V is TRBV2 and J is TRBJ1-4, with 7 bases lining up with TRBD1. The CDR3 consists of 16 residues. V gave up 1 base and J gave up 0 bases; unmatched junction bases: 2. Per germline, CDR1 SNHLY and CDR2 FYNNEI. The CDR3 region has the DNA TGTGCCAGCAGTGAAGGCAGGGGGACAACTAATGAAAAACTGTTTTTT. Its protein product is CASSEGRGTTNEKLFF.

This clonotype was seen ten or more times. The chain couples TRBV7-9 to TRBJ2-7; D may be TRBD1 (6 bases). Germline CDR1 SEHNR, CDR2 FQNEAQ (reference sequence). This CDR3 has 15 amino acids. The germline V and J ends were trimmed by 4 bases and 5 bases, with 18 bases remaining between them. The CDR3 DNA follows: TGTGCCAGCAGCTGGGCGGCAGGGGCGATTGACGAGCAGTACTTC. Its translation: CASSWAAGAIDEQYF. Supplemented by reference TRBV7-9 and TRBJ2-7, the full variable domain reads DTGVSQNPRHKITKRGQNVTFRCDPISEHNRLYWYRQTLGQGPEFLTYFQNEAQLEKSRLLSDRFSAERPKGSFSTLEIQRTEQGDSAMYLCASSWAAGAIDEQYFGPGTRLTVT.

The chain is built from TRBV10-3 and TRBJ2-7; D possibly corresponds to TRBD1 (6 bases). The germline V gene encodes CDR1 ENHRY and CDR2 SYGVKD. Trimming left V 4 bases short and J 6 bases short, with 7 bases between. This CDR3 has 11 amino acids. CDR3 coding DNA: TGTGCCATCAGTGCAGGGGCCGAGCAGTACTTC. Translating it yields CAISAGAEQYF.

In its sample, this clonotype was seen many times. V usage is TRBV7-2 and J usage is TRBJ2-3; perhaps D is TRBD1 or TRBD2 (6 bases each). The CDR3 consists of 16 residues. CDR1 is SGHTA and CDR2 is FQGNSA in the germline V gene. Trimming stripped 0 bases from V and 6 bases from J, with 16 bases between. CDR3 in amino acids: CASSLAPGAIEDTQYF. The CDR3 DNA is TGTGCCAGCAGCTTAGCCCCGGGGGCCATAGAGGATACGCAGTATTTT.

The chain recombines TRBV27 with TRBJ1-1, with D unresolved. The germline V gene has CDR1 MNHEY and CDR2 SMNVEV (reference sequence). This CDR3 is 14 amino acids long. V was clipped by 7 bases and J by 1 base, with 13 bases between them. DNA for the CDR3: TGTGCCAGCATCGGTTACTCTCAGAACACTGAAGCTTTCTTT. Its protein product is CASIGYSQNTEAFF.

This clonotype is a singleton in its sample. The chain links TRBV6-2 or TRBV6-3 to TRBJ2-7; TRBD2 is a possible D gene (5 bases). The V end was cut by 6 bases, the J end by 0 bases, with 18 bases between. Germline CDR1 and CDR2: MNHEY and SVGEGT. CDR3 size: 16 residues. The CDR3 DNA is TGTGCCAGCAGAAATTCAACGGGCGGGTTCTCCTACGAGCAGTACTTC. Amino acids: CASRNSTGGFSYEQYF.

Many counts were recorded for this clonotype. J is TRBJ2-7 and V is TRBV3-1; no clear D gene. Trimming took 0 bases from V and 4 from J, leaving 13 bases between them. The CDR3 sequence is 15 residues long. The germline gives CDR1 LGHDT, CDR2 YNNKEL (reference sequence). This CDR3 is CASSQDKGQFYEQYF. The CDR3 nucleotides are TGTGCCAGCAGCCAAGATAAAGGGCAGTTTTACGAGCAGTACTTC.

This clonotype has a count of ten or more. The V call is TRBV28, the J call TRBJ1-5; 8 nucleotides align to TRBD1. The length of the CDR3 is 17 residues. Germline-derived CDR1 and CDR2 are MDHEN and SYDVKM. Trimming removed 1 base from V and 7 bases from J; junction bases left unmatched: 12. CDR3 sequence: CASSLYPDRGSEQPQHF. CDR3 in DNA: TGTGCCAGCAGTTTATACCCAGACAGGGGCTCGGAGCAGCCCCAGCATTTT.

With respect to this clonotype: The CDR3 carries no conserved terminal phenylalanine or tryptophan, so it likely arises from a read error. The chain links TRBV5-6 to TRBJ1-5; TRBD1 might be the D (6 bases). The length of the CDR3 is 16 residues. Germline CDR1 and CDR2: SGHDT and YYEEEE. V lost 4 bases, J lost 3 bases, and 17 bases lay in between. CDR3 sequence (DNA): TGTGCCAGCAGCCTCTCCGGAGCAGGGGACAATCAGCCCCAGCATTCT. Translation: CASSLSGAGDNQPQHS.

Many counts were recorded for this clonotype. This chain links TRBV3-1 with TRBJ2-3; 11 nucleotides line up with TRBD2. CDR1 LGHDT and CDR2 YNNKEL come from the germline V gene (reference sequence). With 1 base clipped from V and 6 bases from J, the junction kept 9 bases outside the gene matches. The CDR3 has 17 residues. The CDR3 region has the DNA TGTGCCAGCAGCCAAGGGACCTTAGCGGGAGGGCCGGATACGCAGTATTTT. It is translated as CASSQGTLAGGPDTQYF.

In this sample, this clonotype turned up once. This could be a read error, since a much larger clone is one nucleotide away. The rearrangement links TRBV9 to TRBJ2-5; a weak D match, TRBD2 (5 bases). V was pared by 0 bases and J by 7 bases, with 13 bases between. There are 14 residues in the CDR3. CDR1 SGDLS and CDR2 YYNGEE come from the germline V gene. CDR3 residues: CASSVAGVGGTQYF. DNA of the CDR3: TGTGCCAGCAGCGTAGCAGGAGTCGGAGGGACCCAGTACTTC.

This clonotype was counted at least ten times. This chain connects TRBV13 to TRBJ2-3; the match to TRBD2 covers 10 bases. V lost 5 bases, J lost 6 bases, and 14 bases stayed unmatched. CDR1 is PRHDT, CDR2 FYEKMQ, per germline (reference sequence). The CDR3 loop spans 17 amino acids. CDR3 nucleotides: TGTGCCAGCAGCCCCCTTAGCGGGGGGCCCGCTTTCGATACGCAGTATTTT. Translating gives CASSPLSGGPAFDTQYF.

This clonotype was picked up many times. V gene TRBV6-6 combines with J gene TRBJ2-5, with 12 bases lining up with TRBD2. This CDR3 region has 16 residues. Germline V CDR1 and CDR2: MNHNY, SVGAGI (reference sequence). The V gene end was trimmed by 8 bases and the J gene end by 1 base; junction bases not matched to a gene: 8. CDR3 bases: TGTGCCAGCGGATCGACTAGCGGGGGACTCCAAGAGACCCAGTACTTC. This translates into CASGSTSGGLQETQYF.

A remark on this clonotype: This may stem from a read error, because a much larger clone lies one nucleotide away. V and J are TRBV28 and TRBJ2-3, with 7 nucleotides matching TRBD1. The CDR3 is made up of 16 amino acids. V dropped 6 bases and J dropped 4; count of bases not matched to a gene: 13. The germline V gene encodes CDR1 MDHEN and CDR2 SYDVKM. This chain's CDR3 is CASSLTGTDSADTQYF. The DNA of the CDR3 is TGTGCCAGCAGCCTAACCGGGACAGATAGCGCAGATACGCAGTATTTT.

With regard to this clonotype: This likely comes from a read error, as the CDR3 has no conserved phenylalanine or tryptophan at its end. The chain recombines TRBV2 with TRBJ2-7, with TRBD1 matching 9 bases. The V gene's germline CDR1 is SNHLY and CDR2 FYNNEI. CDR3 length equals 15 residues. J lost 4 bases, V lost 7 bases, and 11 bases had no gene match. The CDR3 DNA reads TGTGCCAGCAACGGCCCCGGGACAGGGATGTACGAGCAGTACTCC. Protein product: CASNGPGTGMYEQYS.

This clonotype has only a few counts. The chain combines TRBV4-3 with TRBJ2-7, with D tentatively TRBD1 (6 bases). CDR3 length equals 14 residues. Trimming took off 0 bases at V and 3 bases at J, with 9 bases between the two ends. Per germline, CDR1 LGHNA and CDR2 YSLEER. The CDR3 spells CASSQDEGDYEQYF. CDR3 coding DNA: TGCGCCAGCAGCCAAGATGAGGGGGACTACGAGCAGTACTTC.

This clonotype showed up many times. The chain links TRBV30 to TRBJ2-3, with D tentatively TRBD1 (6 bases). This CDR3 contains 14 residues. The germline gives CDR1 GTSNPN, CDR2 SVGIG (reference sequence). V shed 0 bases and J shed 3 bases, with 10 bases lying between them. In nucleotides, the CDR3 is TGTGCCTGGAGTGTACTAGGGGGAACAGATACGCAGTATTTT. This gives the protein CAWSVLGGTDTQYF.

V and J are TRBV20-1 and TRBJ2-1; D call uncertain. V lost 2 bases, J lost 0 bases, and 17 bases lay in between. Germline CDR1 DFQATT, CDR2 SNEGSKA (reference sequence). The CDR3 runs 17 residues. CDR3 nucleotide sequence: TGCAGTGCTAGAAACCCGAAGCGCGAAAGCTCCTACAATGAGCAGTTCTTC. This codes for CSARNPKRESSYNEQFF.

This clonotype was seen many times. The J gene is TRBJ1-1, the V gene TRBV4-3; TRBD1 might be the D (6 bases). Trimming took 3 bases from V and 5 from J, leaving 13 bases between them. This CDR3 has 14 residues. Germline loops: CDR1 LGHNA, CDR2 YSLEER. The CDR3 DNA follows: TGCGCCAGCAGCCAGGCGGACAGCAAAACTGAAGCTTTCTTT. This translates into CASSQADSKTEAFF.

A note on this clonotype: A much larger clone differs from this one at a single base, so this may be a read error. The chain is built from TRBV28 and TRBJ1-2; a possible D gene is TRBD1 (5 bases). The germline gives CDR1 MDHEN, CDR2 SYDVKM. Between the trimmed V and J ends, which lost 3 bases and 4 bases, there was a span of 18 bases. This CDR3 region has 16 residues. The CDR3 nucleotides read TGTGCCAGCAGTTTCGCGGCAGGGATAATTGCCTATGGCTACACCTTC. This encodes CASSFAAGIIAYGYTF.

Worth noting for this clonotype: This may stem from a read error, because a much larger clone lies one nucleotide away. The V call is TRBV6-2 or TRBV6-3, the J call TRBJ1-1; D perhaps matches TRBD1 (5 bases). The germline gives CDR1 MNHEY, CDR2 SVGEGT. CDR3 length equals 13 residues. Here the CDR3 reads CASRGVMNTGAFF. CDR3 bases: TGTGCCAGCAGGGGGGTTATGAACACTGGAGCTTTCTTT.